This record concerns one T cell receptor (beta chain) sequence. What it recognizes is unknown. This entry comes from a study of regulatory T cells. CDR3 length: 13 residues. Germline CDR1 is MNHEY and CDR2 is SMNVEV (reference sequence). V was cut by 6 bases and J by 6 bases, with 12 bases left in between. The study, taken as a whole, reports: In CD3G-deficient patients, conventional CD4+ T cells were enriched for hydrophobic CDR3 residues at positions 6 and 7.

The PCR used 52 TRBV and 13 TRBJ primers. Clones were sequenced by immunoSEQ multiplex PCR, and TCRdb holds only the in-frame ones, with some missing. The sample has some 30,000 clones, about 94% seen once. Sequencing input: conventional CD4+ T cells sorted from blood. The clonotype originates from a child aged 2 to 15 with CD3G deficiency. The V gene is TRBV27, the J gene TRBJ2-1; D might be TRBD2 (6 bases). The CDR3 nucleotides read TGTGCCAGCAGGGGGAGCGGGCGCAATGAGCAGTTCTTC. Translation gives CASRGSGRNEQFF.